This is a list of T cell receptor beta chains from one sample in a study of OX40 agonist ivuxolimab in advanced cancers. TCRdb keeps only in-frame clones here, not all; method: immunoSEQ multiplex PCR. The table shows some 74,000 clones, with around 80% occurring only once. The starting material was CD4+ or CD8+ T cells sorted from blood, obtained in a trial of the OX40 agonist ivuxolimab. The origin of the receptors is an adult with an advanced solid tumor such as melanoma, head and neck, liver or kidney cancer. The CDR3 runs from the conserved cysteine through the conserved F or W. A D gene is named only where the DNA matches it firmly. Rows give clone size only sometimes, using once, few, many, or a class for an expanded clone.

NA	TRBV28	TRBJ1-5	13	NA	TGTGCCAGCAGTTTCCAGGTCAATCAGCCCCAGCATTTT	CASSFQVNQPQHF
NA	TRBV19	TRBJ1-5	16	large	TGTGCCAGTAAGGGAGCTCCGGGCCCATCAAATCAGCCCCAGCATTTT	CASKGAPGPSNQPQHF
TRBD1	TRBV28	TRBJ1-2	14	NA	TGTGCCAGCGTTATCGGGACAGTCGGCTATGGCTACACCTTC	CASVIGTVGYGYTF
NA	TRBV7-9	TRBJ1-5	17	NA	TGTGCCAGCAGCTCAACCTCTGGGAGGGCTAGCAATCAGCCCCAGCATTTT	CASSSTSGRASNQPQHF
TRBD2	TRBV2	TRBJ2-5	18	NA	TGTGCCAGCAGTGACTTTAGGCTAGCGGGAGGGGTGGTAAGGACCCAGTACTTC	CASSDFRLAGGVVRTQYF
NA	TRBV7-8	TRBJ2-1	13	NA	TGTGCCAGCAGACTGAACCTCTACAATGAGCAGTTCTTC	CASRLNLYNEQFF
NA	TRBV27	TRBJ2-3	14	few	TGTGCCAGCAGTCCCCGACCAACCACAGATACGCAGTATTTT	CASSPRPTTDTQYF
NA	TRBV6-1	TRBJ1-5	16	NA	TGTGCCAGCAGTGAGACCCCAGGGGCTGGCAATCAGCCCCAGCATTTT	CASSETPGAGNQPQHF
NA	TRBV7-2	TRBJ1-2	14	NA	TGTGCCAGCAGCTTAGGACCGGACCTCTATGGCTACACCTTC	CASSLGPDLYGYTF
NA	TRBV5-5	TRBJ2-4	15	NA	TGTGCCAGCAGCTTGGCCCCGGGGGCCAAAAACATTCAGTACTTC	CASSLAPGAKNIQYF
NA	TRBV5-1	TRBJ2-5	14	NA	TGCGCCAGCAGGCTAACAGGGAGGAGGGAGACCCAGTACTTC	CASRLTGRRETQYF
TRBD1	TRBV5-6	TRBJ2-1	16	once	TGTGCCAGCCGAATAAGATGGACAGGGGGCTACAATGAGCAGTTCTTC	CASRIRWTGGYNEQFF